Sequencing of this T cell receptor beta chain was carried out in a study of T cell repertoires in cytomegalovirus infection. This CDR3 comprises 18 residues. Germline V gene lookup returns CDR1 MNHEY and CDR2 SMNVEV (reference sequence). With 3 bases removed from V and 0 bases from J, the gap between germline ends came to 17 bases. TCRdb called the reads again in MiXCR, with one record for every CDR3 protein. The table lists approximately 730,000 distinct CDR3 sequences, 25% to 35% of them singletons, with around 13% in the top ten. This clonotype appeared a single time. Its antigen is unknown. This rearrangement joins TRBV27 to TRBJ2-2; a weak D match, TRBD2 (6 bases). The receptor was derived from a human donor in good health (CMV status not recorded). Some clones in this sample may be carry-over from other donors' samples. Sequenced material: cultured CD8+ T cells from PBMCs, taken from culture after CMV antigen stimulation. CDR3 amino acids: CASSFSPGLIANTGELFF. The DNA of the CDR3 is TGTGCCAGCAGTTTTTCCCCGGGACTGATCGCGAACACCGGGGAGCTGTTTTTT.